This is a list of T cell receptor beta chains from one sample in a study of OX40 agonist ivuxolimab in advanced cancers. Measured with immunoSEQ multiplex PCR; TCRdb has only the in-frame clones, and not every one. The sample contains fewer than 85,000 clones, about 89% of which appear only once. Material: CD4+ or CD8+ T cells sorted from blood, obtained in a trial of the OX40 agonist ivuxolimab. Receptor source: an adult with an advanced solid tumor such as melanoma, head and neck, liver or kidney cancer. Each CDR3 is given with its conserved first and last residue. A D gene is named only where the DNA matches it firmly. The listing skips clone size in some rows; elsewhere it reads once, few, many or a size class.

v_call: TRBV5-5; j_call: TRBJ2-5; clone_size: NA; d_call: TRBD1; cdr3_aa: CASSLVWTGQETQYF; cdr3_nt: TGTGCCAGCAGCTTGGTATGGACAGGGCAGGAGACCCAGTACTTC
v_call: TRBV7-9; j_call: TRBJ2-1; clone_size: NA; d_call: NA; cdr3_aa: CASSSRGEQFF; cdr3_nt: TGTGCCAGCAGCTCGAGAGGTGAGCAGTTCTTC
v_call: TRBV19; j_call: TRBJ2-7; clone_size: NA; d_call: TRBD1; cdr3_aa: CASSMVDRAHEQYF; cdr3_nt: TGTGCCAGTAGTATGGTGGACAGGGCCCACGAGCAGTACTTC
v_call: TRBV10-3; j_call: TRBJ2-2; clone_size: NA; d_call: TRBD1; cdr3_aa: CANQQGNTGEPFF; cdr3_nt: TGTGCCAACCAACAGGGGAACACCGGGGAGCCGTTTTTT
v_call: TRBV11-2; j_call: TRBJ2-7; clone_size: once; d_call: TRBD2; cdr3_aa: CASSLKASGGYEQYF; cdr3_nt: TGTGCCAGCAGCTTAAAAGCTAGCGGGGGGTACGAGCAGTACTTC
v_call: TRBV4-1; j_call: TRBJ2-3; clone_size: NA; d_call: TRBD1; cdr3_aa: CASSQGDRDFTDTQYF; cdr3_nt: TGCGCCAGCAGCCAAGGTGACAGGGATTTTACAGATACGCAGTATTTT
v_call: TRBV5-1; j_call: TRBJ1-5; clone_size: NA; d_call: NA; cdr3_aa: CASSLEGVGNQPQHF; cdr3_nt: TGCGCCAGCAGCTTGGAAGGGGTTGGCAATCAGCCCCAGCATTTT
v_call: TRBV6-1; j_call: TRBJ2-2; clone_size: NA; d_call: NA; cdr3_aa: CASRAGGPNTGELFF; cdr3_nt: TGTGCCAGCCGGGCTGGGGGTCCAAACACCGGGGAGCTGTTTTTT
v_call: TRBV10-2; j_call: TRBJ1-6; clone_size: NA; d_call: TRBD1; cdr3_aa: CASRGGTDDSYNSPLHF; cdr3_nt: TGCGCCAGCAGGGGGGGGACAGATGACTCCTATAATTCACCCCTCCACTTT
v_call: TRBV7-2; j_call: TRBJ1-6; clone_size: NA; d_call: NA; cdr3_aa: CASSAAGFRSGNSPLHF; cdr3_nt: TGTGCCAGCAGCGCCGCAGGGTTCAGGAGCGGGAATTCACCCCTCCACTTT
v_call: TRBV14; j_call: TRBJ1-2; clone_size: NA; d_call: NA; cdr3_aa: CASSQDYRVTGYTF; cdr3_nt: TGTGCCAGCAGCCAAGACTACAGGGTTACTGGCTACACCTTC
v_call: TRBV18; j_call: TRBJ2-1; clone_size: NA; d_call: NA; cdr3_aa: CASSPGAVNNEQFF; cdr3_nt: TGTGCCAGCTCCCCTGGGGCAGTCAACAATGAGCAGTTCTTC
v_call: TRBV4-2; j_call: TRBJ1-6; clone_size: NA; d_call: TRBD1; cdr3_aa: CASSPRDRGNSPLHF; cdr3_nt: TGTGCCAGCAGCCCTCGGGACAGGGGAAATTCACCCCTCCACTTT
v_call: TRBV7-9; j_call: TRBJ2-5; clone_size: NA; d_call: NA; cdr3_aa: CASSLGFTNQETQYF; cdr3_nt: TGTGCCAGCAGCTTAGGATTCACAAACCAAGAGACCCAGTACTTC
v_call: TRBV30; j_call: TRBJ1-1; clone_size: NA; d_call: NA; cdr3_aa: CAWSLQRLTRGNTEAFF; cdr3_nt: TGTGCCTGGAGTCTACAAAGACTAACCAGGGGGAACACTGAAGCTTTCTTT
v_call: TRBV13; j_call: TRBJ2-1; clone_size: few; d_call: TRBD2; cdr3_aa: CASSLGGGSSYNEQFF; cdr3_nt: TGTGCCAGCAGCTTAGGCGGGGGGAGCTCCTACAATGAGCAGTTCTTC
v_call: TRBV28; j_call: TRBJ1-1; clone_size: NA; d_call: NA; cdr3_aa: CASSRYNSNTEAFF; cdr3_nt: TGTGCCAGCAGCCGTTACAATTCGAACACTGAAGCTTTCTTT
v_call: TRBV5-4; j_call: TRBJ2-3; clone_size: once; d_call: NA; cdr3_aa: CASRTDHRVVTDTQYF; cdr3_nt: TGTGCCAGCAGGACGGACCACAGGGTAGTAACAGATACGCAGTATTTT
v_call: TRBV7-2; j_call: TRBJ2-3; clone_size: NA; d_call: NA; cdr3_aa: CASSLAEGDTQYF; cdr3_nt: TGTGCCAGCAGCTTAGCGGAGGGAGATACGCAGTATTTT
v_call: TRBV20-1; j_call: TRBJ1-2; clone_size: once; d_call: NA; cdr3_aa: CSARDNLSTF; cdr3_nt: TGCAGTGCTAGAGATAACCTTAGCACCTTC
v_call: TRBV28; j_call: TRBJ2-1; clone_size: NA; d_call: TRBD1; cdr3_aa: CASSLGGQGHNEQFF; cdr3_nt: TGTGCCAGCAGTTTAGGAGGACAGGGCCACAATGAGCAGTTCTTC
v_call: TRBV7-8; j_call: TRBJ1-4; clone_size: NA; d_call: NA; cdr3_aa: CASSYTSRGFEKLFF; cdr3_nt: TGTGCCAGCAGCTATACCTCCCGGGGGTTTGAAAAACTGTTTTTT
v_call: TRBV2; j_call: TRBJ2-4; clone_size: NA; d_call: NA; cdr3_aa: CASQEQQNIQYF; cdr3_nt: TGTGCCAGCCAGGAGCAACAAAACATTCAGTACTTC
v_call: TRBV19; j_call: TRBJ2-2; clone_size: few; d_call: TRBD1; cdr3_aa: CASSIGQGTGELFF; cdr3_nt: TGTGCCAGTAGTATCGGACAGGGGACCGGGGAGCTGTTTTTT
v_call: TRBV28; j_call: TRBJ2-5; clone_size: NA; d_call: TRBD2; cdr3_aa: CASSLRRLAGNQETQYF; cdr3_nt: TGTGCCAGCAGTTTGCGGAGACTAGCGGGAAACCAAGAGACCCAGTACTTC
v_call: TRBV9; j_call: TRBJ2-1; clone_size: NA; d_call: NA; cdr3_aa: CASSVIATVNNEQFF; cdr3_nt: TGTGCCAGCAGCGTAATAGCGACCGTTAACAATGAGCAGTTCTTC
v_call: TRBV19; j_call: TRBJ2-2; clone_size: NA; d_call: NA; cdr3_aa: CASSTRDTSTGELFF; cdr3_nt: TGTGCCAGTAGTACACGGGACACCTCCACCGGGGAGCTGTTTTTT
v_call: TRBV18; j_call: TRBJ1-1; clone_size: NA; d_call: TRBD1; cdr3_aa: CASTPGTGSGAEAFF; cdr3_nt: TGTGCCAGCACCCCCGGGACAGGGTCGGGCGCTGAAGCTTTCTTT
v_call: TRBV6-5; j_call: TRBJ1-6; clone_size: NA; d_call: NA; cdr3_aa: CASSPQGFGSPLHF; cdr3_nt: TGTGCCAGCAGTCCACAGGGTTTTGGGTCACCCCTCCACTTT
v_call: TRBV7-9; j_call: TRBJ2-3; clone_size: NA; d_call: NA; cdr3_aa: CASSLVAVSTDTQYF; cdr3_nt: TGTGCCAGCAGCTTAGTGGCGGTTAGCACAGATACGCAGTATTTT
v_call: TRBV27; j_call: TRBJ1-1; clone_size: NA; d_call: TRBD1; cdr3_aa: CASSARQGLGNTEAFF; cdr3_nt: TGTGCCAGCAGTGCACGACAGGGGCTCGGTAACACTGAAGCTTTCTTT
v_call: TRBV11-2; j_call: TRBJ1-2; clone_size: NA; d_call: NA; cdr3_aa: CASSFGGNGYTF; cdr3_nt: TGTGCCAGCAGCTTCGGGGGAAATGGCTACACCTTC
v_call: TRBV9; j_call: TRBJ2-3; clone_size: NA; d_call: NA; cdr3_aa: CASSGPRDADTQYF; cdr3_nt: TGTGCCAGCAGCGGCCCCAGGGACGCAGATACGCAGTATTTT
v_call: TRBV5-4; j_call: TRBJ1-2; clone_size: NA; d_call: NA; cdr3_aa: CASSLDSFNYGYTF; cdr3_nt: TGTGCCAGCAGCCTGGACAGCTTTAACTATGGCTACACCTTC
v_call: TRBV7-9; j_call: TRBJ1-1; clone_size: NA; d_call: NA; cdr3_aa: CASGGRSTEAFF; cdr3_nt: TGTGCCAGCGGGGGCAGGAGCACTGAAGCTTTCTTT
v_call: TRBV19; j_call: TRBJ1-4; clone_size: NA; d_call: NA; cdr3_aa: CASSPPPRGNEKLFF; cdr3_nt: TGTGCCAGTAGTCCCCCGCCCAGGGGAAATGAAAAACTGTTTTTT
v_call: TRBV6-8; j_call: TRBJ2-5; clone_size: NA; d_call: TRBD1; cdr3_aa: CASWPGQRNPKETQYF; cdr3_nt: TGTGCCAGTTGGCCGGGACAGAGGAACCCAAAAGAGACCCAGTACTTC
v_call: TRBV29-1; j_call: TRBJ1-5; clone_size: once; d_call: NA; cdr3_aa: CSVGDRNQPQHF; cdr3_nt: TGCAGCGTTGGGGACCGAAATCAGCCCCAGCATTTT
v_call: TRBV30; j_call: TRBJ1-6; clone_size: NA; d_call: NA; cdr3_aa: CAWSISGYSPLHF; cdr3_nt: TGTGCCTGGAGTATCTCGGGATATTCACCCCTCCACTTT